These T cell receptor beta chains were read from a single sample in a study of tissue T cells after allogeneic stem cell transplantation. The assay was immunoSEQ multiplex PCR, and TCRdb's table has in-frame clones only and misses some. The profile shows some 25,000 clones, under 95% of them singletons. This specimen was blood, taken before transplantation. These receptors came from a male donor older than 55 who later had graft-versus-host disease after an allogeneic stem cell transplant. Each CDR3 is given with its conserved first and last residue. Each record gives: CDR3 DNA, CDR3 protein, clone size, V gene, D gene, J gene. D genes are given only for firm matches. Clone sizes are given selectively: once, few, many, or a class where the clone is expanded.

cdr3_nt: TGCAGTGCTAGTTTCGGCAGGGGGGGAGCTTTCTTT
cdr3_aa: CSASFGRGGAFF
clone_size: .
v_call: TRBV20-1
d_call: TRBD1
j_call: TRBJ1-1

cdr3_nt: TGCGCCAGCAGCTTGACGGGGGGGCTCAATGAGCAGTTCTTC
cdr3_aa: CASSLTGGLNEQFF
clone_size: .
v_call: TRBV5-1
d_call: TRBD2
j_call: TRBJ2-1

cdr3_nt: TGTGCCAGTAGTATATCAGAGTCCTACGAGCAGTACTTC
cdr3_aa: CASSISESYEQYF
clone_size: once
v_call: TRBV19
d_call: .
j_call: TRBJ2-7

cdr3_nt: TGTGCCATCAGTGTAGGGGACTCAGCCAGCGAGCAGTACTTC
cdr3_aa: CAISVGDSASEQYF
clone_size: .
v_call: TRBV10-3
d_call: .
j_call: TRBJ2-7

cdr3_nt: TGCGCCAGCAGCCACTTTTGGGAAACAAACTATGGCTACACCTTC
cdr3_aa: CASSHFWETNYGYTF
clone_size: .
v_call: TRBV4-1
d_call: .
j_call: TRBJ1-2

cdr3_nt: TGCGCCAGCAGCTCTCAGGGACAGGGAGGAGAAAAACTGTTTTTT
cdr3_aa: CASSSQGQGGEKLFF
clone_size: .
v_call: TRBV5-1
d_call: TRBD1
j_call: TRBJ1-4

cdr3_nt: TGTGCCAGTAGTATTACACTAGCGGGAGGTCCATACAATGAGCAGTTCTTC
cdr3_aa: CASSITLAGGPYNEQFF
clone_size: .
v_call: TRBV19
d_call: TRBD2
j_call: TRBJ2-1

cdr3_nt: TGCGCCAGCAGCCGAGACAGGGAGGCCGAAACTGAAGCTTTCTTT
cdr3_aa: CASSRDREAETEAFF
clone_size: .
v_call: TRBV5-1
d_call: TRBD1
j_call: TRBJ1-1

cdr3_nt: TGCGCCAGCAGCCCAATGGGGGCTAGCGGGGACTACAATGAGCAGTTCTTC
cdr3_aa: CASSPMGASGDYNEQFF
clone_size: .
v_call: TRBV4-1
d_call: TRBD2
j_call: TRBJ2-1

cdr3_nt: TGCGCCAGCAGCTCGGGGACTAGTAAAGAGACCCAGTACTTC
cdr3_aa: CASSSGTSKETQYF
clone_size: once
v_call: TRBV5-1
d_call: TRBD2
j_call: TRBJ2-5

cdr3_nt: TGTGCCTGGAGTAACGGGCCTAATCAGCCCCAGCATTTT
cdr3_aa: CAWSNGPNQPQHF
clone_size: .
v_call: TRBV30
d_call: .
j_call: TRBJ1-5

cdr3_nt: TGTGCCAGCAGGGCGGGGGCCGCCGGGGAGCTGTTTTTT
cdr3_aa: CASRAGAAGELFF
clone_size: .
v_call: TRBV2
d_call: .
j_call: TRBJ2-2

cdr3_nt: TGTGCCAGCAGCGTAGCCCCCGGCCATGAAGTACTAGCGGGGGTTCGTCGAGATACGCAGTATTTT
cdr3_aa: CASSVAPGHEVLAGVRRDTQYF
clone_size: .
v_call: TRBV9
d_call: TRBD2
j_call: TRBJ2-3

cdr3_nt: TGTGCCAGCCCCCCGGACAGGAACACTGAAGCTTTCTTT
cdr3_aa: CASPPDRNTEAFF
clone_size: .
v_call: TRBV6-5
d_call: .
j_call: TRBJ1-1

cdr3_nt: TGCGCCAGCAGCCTAGGGGGACACCGGAACACTGAAGCTTTCTTT
cdr3_aa: CASSLGGHRNTEAFF
clone_size: .
v_call: TRBV4-1
d_call: .
j_call: TRBJ1-1

cdr3_nt: TGTGCCAGCAGATGGACAGGAGGGAATTCACCCCTCCACTTT
cdr3_aa: CASRWTGGNSPLHF
clone_size: .
v_call: TRBV6-5
d_call: TRBD1
j_call: TRBJ1-6

cdr3_nt: TGCGCCAGCAGTGCTCGGTGGGGGGGGGACATTCAGTACTTC
cdr3_aa: CASSARWGGDIQYF
clone_size: .
v_call: TRBV10-2
d_call: TRBD2
j_call: TRBJ2-4

cdr3_nt: TGTGCCAGCCGATGGACAGGGAATGGGCAGCCCCAGCATTTT
cdr3_aa: CASRWTGNGQPQHF
clone_size: .
v_call: TRBV6-5
d_call: TRBD1
j_call: TRBJ1-5

cdr3_nt: TGCGCCAGCAGCTTGGGAGGGGGCGTGAACACTGAAGCTTTCTTT
cdr3_aa: CASSLGGGVNTEAFF
clone_size: .
v_call: TRBV5-1
d_call: TRBD1
j_call: TRBJ1-1

cdr3_nt: TGTGCCAGCAGCTTATCGACGATGGGACAGGGACTTCATGAGCAGTTCTTC
cdr3_aa: CASSLSTMGQGLHEQFF
clone_size: .
v_call: TRBV11-3
d_call: TRBD1
j_call: TRBJ2-1

cdr3_nt: TGTGCCAGCAGTGAGACAGGGGGTATCTCTGAAGCTTTCTTT
cdr3_aa: CASSETGGISEAFF
clone_size: .
v_call: TRBV6-1
d_call: TRBD1
j_call: TRBJ1-1

cdr3_nt: TGTGCCACCAGTGAAAGCGGGGGGTTGGAGCGAGAGCAGTTCTTC
cdr3_aa: CATSESGGLEREQFF
clone_size: .
v_call: TRBV24-1
d_call: TRBD2
j_call: TRBJ2-1

cdr3_nt: TGTGCCAGCAGCGTAGGTCCTGGGGGAAACACCATATATTTT
cdr3_aa: CASSVGPGGNTIYF
clone_size: .
v_call: TRBV9
d_call: .
j_call: TRBJ1-3

cdr3_nt: TGCGCCAGCAAACAGGGTGACACCGGGGAGCTGTTTTTT
cdr3_aa: CASKQGDTGELFF
clone_size: .
v_call: TRBV5-1
d_call: .
j_call: TRBJ2-2

cdr3_nt: TGTGCCAGCAGCCATCCCATCTCGGCCGGGACAGGGGGGTACGAGCAGTACTTC
cdr3_aa: CASSHPISAGTGGYEQYF
clone_size: .
v_call: TRBV7-9
d_call: TRBD1
j_call: TRBJ2-7

cdr3_nt: TGCGCCAGCAGCCGGAGGGGACGGGCGAACACCGGGGAGCTGTTTTTT
cdr3_aa: CASSRRGRANTGELFF
clone_size: .
v_call: TRBV5-1
d_call: .
j_call: TRBJ2-2

cdr3_nt: TGTGCCAGCAGTTTACCCGGGACAGCCGAGCTGATCTATGGCTACACCTTC
cdr3_aa: CASSLPGTAELIYGYTF
clone_size: .
v_call: TRBV28
d_call: TRBD1
j_call: TRBJ1-2